This T cell receptor (beta chain) was recorded in a study of cytomegalovirus exposure and HLA in healthy donors. Overall study results and limits: The number of N-insertions in an Asian-associated ancestry cluster was reportedly below the 666-donor mean in a later analysis. With high specificity and sensitivity, the classifier reportedly diagnosed cytomegalovirus status.

As regards this clone: Its specificity is not known.

Donors in the study were healthy people who gave bone marrow. Donors had nominal health at sampling but likely had unrecorded immune exposures. V shed 1 base, J shed 5 bases, and the junction held 6 bases outside the gene matches. CDR1 SGHVS and CDR2 FQNEAQ come from the germline V gene. CDR3 length equals 17 residues. Use of 60 Vbeta and 13 Jbeta primers characterized the PCR. TCRdb keeps only in-frame clones here, not all; method: immunoSEQ multiplex PCR. The data contain about 140,000 clones, approximately 61% of them singletons. The sequencing sample was made of PBMCs. V and J are TRBV7-8 and TRBJ2-7, with 15 bases matching TRBD2. This clonotype originated in a human donor in good health. CDR3 in DNA: TGTGCCAGCAGCTTAGAGGGGACTAGCGGGAGGAGGAACGAGCAGTACTTC. It encodes CASSLEGTSGRRNEQYF.